One and the same sample provided the 26 T cell receptor beta chains below, sequenced in a study of T cells in Graves' hyperthyroidism and ophthalmopathy. Researchers took RNA transcripts and amplified the TCR beta CDR3 regions from them. HTBI primers were the set used in a first-round RT-PCR of the TCR CDR3. TCRdb recomputed calls from the multiplex PCR reads with MiXCR, one row per CDR3 protein. This sample has approximately 570,000 distinct CDR3 sequences, with just under 20% found just once. The source material was blood. Receptor source: a man aged 35 to 55 with Graves' ophthalmopathy.

The chain uses TRBV4-3 and TRBJ2-2; possibly TRBD2 for D (5 bases). V lost 3 bases to trimming and J lost 8 bases, with 13 bases between them. Germline CDR1 is LGHNA and CDR2 is YSLEER. The CDR3 is made up of 14 amino acids. CDR3 nucleotides: TGCGCCAGCAGCCAGCTACTAGGCGCAGGGGAGCTGTTTTTT. The encoded protein is CASSQLLGAGELFF.

This chain connects TRBV15 to TRBJ1-2, with D possibly TRBD1 on 6 matching bases. The CDR3 length is 16 residues. Per the germline V gene, CDR1 is LNHNV and CDR2 is YYDKDF (reference sequence). Trimming removed 4 bases from V and 0 bases from J, with 15 bases in between. The CDR3 reads CATSKSRGQANYGYTF. The CDR3 coding sequence is TGTGCCACCAGCAAGTCCCGGGGGCAGGCTAACTATGGCTACACCTTC.

There are a few counts of this clonotype. The rearrangement joins TRBV7-9 to TRBJ1-2; no reliable D call. Germline V CDR1 and CDR2: SEHNR, FQNEAQ (reference sequence). CDR3 length: 13 residues. V was shortened by 3 bases and J by 8 bases, with 13 bases between the two germline ends. CDR3 residues: CASSFSAAGGYTF. In nucleotides, the CDR3 is TGTGCCAGCAGCTTTTCAGCGGCGGGGGGCTACACCTTC.

The sample holds many counts of this clonotype. V gene TRBV11-2 combines with J gene TRBJ2-7; D is possibly TRBD2 (6 bases). V shed 2 bases and J shed 5 bases, with 13 bases lying between them. Germline V gives CDR1 SGHAT, CDR2 FQNNGV. This CDR3 comprises 14 residues. CDR3 nucleotide sequence: TGTGCCAGCAGCTTACGCGAATGGAGGGACGAGCAGTACTTC. Translating gives CASSLREWRDEQYF.

There are a few counts of this clonotype. This chain joins TRBV4-2 and TRBJ2-7, with 7 nucleotides matching TRBD1. After removal of 0 bases from V and 1 base from J, the junction contained 6 bases not matched to a gene. The CDR3 contains 16 residues. Germline loops: CDR1 LGHNA, CDR2 YNFKEQ. CDR3 DNA sequence: TGTGCCAGCAGCCAAGAGTGGACAGGCGGTTCCTACGAGCAGTACTTC. Protein sequence: CASSQEWTGGSYEQYF.

This clonotype was counted only a few times. The CDR3 sequence is CASSLAGGATTDTQYF. In nucleotides, the CDR3 is TGTGCCAGCAGCTTAGCGGGGGGCGCGACCACAGATACGCAGTATTTT. The chain couples TRBV11-1 to TRBJ2-3; D may be TRBD1 or TRBD2 (6 bases each). Germline V gene lookup returns CDR1 SGHAT and CDR2 FQDESV (reference sequence). The CDR3 has 16 residues. The V end lost 0 bases, the J end lost 2 bases, and 12 bases lay between the germline ends.

In its sample, this clonotype was seen a few times. This chain joins TRBV29-1 and TRBJ1-5; the D is unclear. Germline V CDR1 and CDR2: SQVTM, ANQGSEA. The CDR3 consists of 13 residues. The germline V and J ends were trimmed by 4 bases and 3 bases, with 10 bases remaining between them. The CDR3 DNA follows: TGCAGCGTTGTGGTAGGGCCCAATCAGCCCCAGCATTTT. Translated: CSVVVGPNQPQHF.

The chain is built from TRBV30 and TRBJ2-2; D is unresolved. Germline values: CDR1 GTSNPN, CDR2 SVGIG (reference sequence). CDR3 length: 14 amino acids. Between the trimmed V and J ends, which lost 2 bases and 5 bases, there was a span of 12 bases. CDR3 sequence (DNA): TGTGCCTGGAGTATCGGATTACAGACCGGGGAGCTGTTTTTT. It specifies CAWSIGLQTGELFF.

This clonotype was seen repeatedly, ten times or more. The chain employs TRBV3-1 and TRBJ2-5; D ambiguous. The CDR3 has 12 residues. Trimming took off 2 bases at V and 2 bases at J, with 3 bases between the two ends. Germline loops: CDR1 LGHDT, CDR2 YNNKEL (reference sequence). The CDR3 spells CASSQSQETQYF. In DNA, the CDR3 is TGTGCCAGCAGCCAATCTCAAGAGACCCAGTACTTC.

The V gene is TRBV7-9, the J gene TRBJ1-6, with 9 bases aligning to TRBD1. The CDR3 has 15 amino acids. Trimming at V came to 5 bases and at J to 7 bases, leaving 6 bases not matched to a gene. Germline loops: CDR1 SEHNR, CDR2 FQNEAQ (reference sequence). CDR3 sequence reads: CASSAGTGLNSPLHF. For the CDR3, the DNA is TGTGCCAGCAGCGCCGGGACAGGGTTAAATTCACCCCTCCACTTT. Filled out from reference TRBV7-9 and TRBJ1-6, the complete variable domain reads DTGVSQNPRHKITKRGQNVTFRCDPISEHNRLYWYRQTLGQGPEFLTYFQNEAQLEKSRLLSDRFSAERPKGSFSTLEIQRTEQGDSAMYLCASSAGTGLNSPLHFGNGTRLTVT.

This clonotype turned up a few times. The J gene is TRBJ2-1, the V gene TRBV5-1; possible D gene TRBD1, 6 bases. Looked up from germline, CDR1 is SGHRS and CDR2 is YFSETQ. V was cut by 4 bases and J by 0 bases, with 17 bases left in between. The CDR3 loop spans 17 amino acids. The CDR3 coding sequence is TGCGCCAGCAGCACGGATTTGACAGGAAGCTCCTACAATGAGCAGTTCTTC. Encoded protein: CASSTDLTGSSYNEQFF.

This rearrangement joins TRBV7-9 to TRBJ2-7; D is perhaps TRBD2 (6 bases). The CDR3 is 17 residues long. Germline assignment: CDR1 SEHNR and CDR2 FQNEAQ (reference sequence). Between the trimmed V and J ends, which lost 5 bases and 1 base, there was a span of 21 bases. The CDR3 sequence is CASSALDAGSHSYEQYF. CDR3 nucleotides: TGTGCCAGCAGCGCTCTGGATGCGGGATCCCATTCCTACGAGCAGTACTTC.

This clonotype came up many times. The chain carries TRBV18 and TRBJ2-1; no definite D call. V dropped 4 bases and J dropped 6 bases, with 13 bases sitting between them. The CDR3 loop spans 14 amino acids. Germline CDR1 is KGHSH and CDR2 is LQKENI. This CDR3 reads CASSLGRSSNEQFF. Here the CDR3 DNA reads TGTGCCAGCTCACTTGGCAGGTCTTCCAATGAGCAGTTCTTC.

This clonotype turned up a few times. The chain is built from TRBV7-9 and TRBJ2-7; TRBD1 matches 9 bases. From germline, CDR1 is SEHNR and CDR2 FQNEAQ (reference sequence). V dropped 4 bases and J dropped 3; count of bases not matched to a gene: 13. CDR3 length equals 17 residues. This chain's CDR3 is CASSSSMGTGNFYEQYF. In DNA form, the CDR3 reads TGTGCCAGCAGCTCATCAATGGGGACAGGGAATTTCTACGAGCAGTACTTC.

As concerns this clonotype: A much larger clone sits a single nucleotide away, making a read error possible. The genes are TRBV20-1 and TRBJ1-1, with TRBD1 matching 7 bases. With V trimmed by 6 bases and J by 9 bases, 13 bases remained unmatched. There are 13 residues in the CDR3. Germline CDR1 is DFQATT and CDR2 is SNEGSKA (reference sequence). CDR3 sequence: CSAPSDRPHKAFF. CDR3 DNA sequence: TGCAGTGCCCCATCGGACAGGCCCCATAAAGCTTTCTTT.

This clonotype was seen at least ten times. CDR3 protein: CASSWDGQETQYF. DNA of the CDR3: TGTGCCAGCAGCTGGGACGGCCAAGAGACCCAGTACTTC. V usage is TRBV11-2 and J usage is TRBJ2-5; D is perhaps TRBD1 or TRBD2 (5 bases each). The CDR3 loop spans 13 amino acids. Trimming removed 4 bases from V and 1 base from J, with 7 bases in between. Germline assignment: CDR1 SGHAT and CDR2 FQNNGV.

This clonotype came up a few times. The rearrangement uses TRBV29-1 and TRBJ2-2; D unclear. Germline CDR1 and CDR2: SQVTM and ANQGSEA. Trimming removed 7 bases at V and 5 bases at J, with 8 bases between. This CDR3 contains 11 residues. CDR3 bases: TGCAGCGGGAGTGTAACCGGGGAGCTGTTTTTT. This codes for CSGSVTGELFF.

The chain uses TRBV2 and TRBJ2-1, with TRBD2 as a possible D gene (6 bases). V was clipped by 8 bases and J by 2 bases, with 13 bases between them. Germline V gene sequence: CDR1 SNHLY, CDR2 FYNNEI. The CDR3 contains 14 residues. CDR3 in amino acids: CASATGVPYNEQFF. CDR3 sequence (DNA): TGTGCCAGCGCTACGGGAGTCCCCTACAATGAGCAGTTCTTC.

This clonotype was seen a few times. V gene TRBV3-1 combines with J gene TRBJ2-1; TRBD2 matches 8 bases. Germline values: CDR1 LGHDT, CDR2 YNNKEL (reference sequence). The CDR3 totals 18 residues. With V trimmed by 3 bases and J by 4 bases, 14 bases remained unmatched. The CDR3 DNA sequence: TGTGCCAGCAGCCAGGATTTTCCGGGGGTAGCGGGGTACAATGAGCAGTTCTTC. This sequence encodes CASSQDFPGVAGYNEQFF.

This clonotype was recorded at least ten times. The rearrangement joins TRBV30 to TRBJ1-2; D is undetermined. This CDR3 spans 14 amino acids. The V and J ends lost 0 bases and 3 bases respectively, with 11 bases between them. Germline V gene data show CDR1 as GTSNPN and CDR2 as SVGIG (reference sequence). In nucleotides, the CDR3 is TGTGCCTGGAGTGTACTGAAGGGTGACTATGGCTACACCTTC. It translates to CAWSVLKGDYGYTF.

This clonotype was counted ten times or more. V usage is TRBV5-1 and J usage is TRBJ2-7; maybe TRBD2 (6 bases). Germline V gene lookup returns CDR1 SGHRS and CDR2 YFSETQ. The CDR3 is made up of 14 amino acids. The V end was cut by 0 bases, the J end by 2 bases, with 9 bases between. CDR3 protein: CASSLDWGAYEQYF. The CDR3 bases are TGCGCCAGCAGCTTGGATTGGGGGGCCTACGAGCAGTACTTC.

This clonotype was observed at least ten times. The chain joins TRBV28 to TRBJ2-7; D is perhaps TRBD1 (6 bases). With 1 base removed from V and 3 bases from J, the gap between germline ends came to 13 bases. The CDR3 is 15 residues long. CDR1 and CDR2 from the germline V gene are MDHEN and SYDVKM. CDR3 sequence (DNA): TGTGCCAGCAGTTTATCCCTGCAGGGGCACTACGAGCAGTACTTC. Translating it yields CASSLSLQGHYEQYF.

This clonotype was picked up a small number of times. V is TRBV20-1 and J is TRBJ1-2, with D uncertain. Trimming stripped 0 bases from V and 5 bases from J, with 13 bases between. The germline CDR1 and CDR2 sequences are DFQATT and SNEGSKA (reference sequence). The CDR3 sequence is 14 residues long. The CDR3 sequence: CSARDPAAGYGYTF. CDR3 coding DNA: TGCAGTGCTAGAGATCCGGCCGCTGGGTATGGCTACACCTTC.

This clonotype occurred a few times. The CDR3 protein is CASSLMGSGGGTDTQYF. In nucleotides, the CDR3 is TGTGCCAGCAGTCTTATGGGATCGGGGGGCGGCACAGATACGCAGTATTTT. The rearrangement links TRBV6-1 to TRBJ2-3; D possibly corresponds to TRBD2 (7 bases). The ends were cut back, 5 bases at V and 1 base at J, with 19 bases in the middle. The germline V gene encodes CDR1 MNHNS and CDR2 SASEGT. CDR3 length: 17 amino acids.

This clonotype was seen at least ten times. V is TRBV3-1 and J is TRBJ1-5; D remains unclear. CDR3 length: 15 residues. Trimming shortened V by 0 bases and J by 1 base, and 7 bases separated the two germline ends. Germline V gene sequence: CDR1 LGHDT, CDR2 YNNKEL (reference sequence). For the CDR3, the DNA is TGTGCCAGCAGCCAAGATCTGAGCAGCAATCAGCCCCAGCATTTT. It is translated as CASSQDLSSNQPQHF.

On this clonotype: A much larger clone sits a single nucleotide away, making a read error possible. The chain couples TRBV6-1 to TRBJ2-5; D uncertain. Germline V gene lookup returns CDR1 MNHNS and CDR2 SASEGT. The CDR3 totals 12 residues. The DNA of the CDR3 is TGTGTCAGCAGTCAGGAAAGTGCGACCCAGTACTTC. This encodes CVSSQESATQYF.